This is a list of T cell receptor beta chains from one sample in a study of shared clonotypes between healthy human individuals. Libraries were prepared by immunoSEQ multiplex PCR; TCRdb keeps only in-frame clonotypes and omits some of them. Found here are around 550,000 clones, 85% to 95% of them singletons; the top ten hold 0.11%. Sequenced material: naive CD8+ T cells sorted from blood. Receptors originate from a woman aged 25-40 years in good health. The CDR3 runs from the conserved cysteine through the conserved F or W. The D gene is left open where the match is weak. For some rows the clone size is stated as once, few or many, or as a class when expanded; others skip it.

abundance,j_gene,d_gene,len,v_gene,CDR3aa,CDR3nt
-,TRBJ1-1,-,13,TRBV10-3,CAISEPGNTEAFF,TGTGCCATCAGTGAGCCGGGGAACACTGAAGCTTTCTTT
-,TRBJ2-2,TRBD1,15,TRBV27,CASSPSGGATGELFF,TGTGCCAGCAGTCCGTCAGGGGGCGCGACCGGGGAGCTGTTTTTT
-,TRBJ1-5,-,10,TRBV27,CASSFEPQHF,TGTGCCAGCAGTTTTGAGCCCCAGCATTTT
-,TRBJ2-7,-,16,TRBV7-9,CASSSTMAEWTYEQYF,TGTGCCAGCAGCTCTACGATGGCGGAGTGGACCTACGAGCAGTACTTC
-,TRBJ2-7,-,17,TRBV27,CASSPQTTWGAEYEQYF,TGTGCCAGCAGCCCACAGACAACGTGGGGGGCAGAATACGAGCAGTACTTC
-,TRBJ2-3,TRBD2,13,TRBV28,CATLAGWEDTQYF,TGTGCCACTTTAGCGGGATGGGAAGATACGCAGTATTTT
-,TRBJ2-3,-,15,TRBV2,CANTSGTSRTDTQYF,TGTGCCAATACCTCCGGGACTTCTCGCACAGATACGCAGTATTTT
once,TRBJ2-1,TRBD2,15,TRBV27,CASSLGSSGRNEQFF,TGTGCCAGCAGTTTAGGTTCTAGCGGGAGGAATGAGCAGTTCTTC
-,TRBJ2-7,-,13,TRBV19,CASSIAETYEQYF,TGTGCCAGTAGTATTGCAGAAACCTACGAGCAGTACTTC
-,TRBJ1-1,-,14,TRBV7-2,CASSFEVPDTEAFF,TGTGCCAGCAGCTTCGAGGTTCCAGACACTGAAGCTTTCTTT
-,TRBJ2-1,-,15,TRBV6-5,CASSYEGNSYNEQFF,TGTGCCAGCAGTTACGAAGGGAACTCCTACAATGAGCAGTTCTTC
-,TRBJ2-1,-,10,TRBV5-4,CASGNPEQFF,TGTGCCAGCGGAAACCCCGAGCAGTTCTTC
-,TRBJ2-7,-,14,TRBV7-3,CASSLEGTPSEQYF,TGTGCCAGCAGCTTAGAGGGGACGCCGAGCGAGCAGTACTTC
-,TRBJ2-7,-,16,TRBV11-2,CASSPTPDGSSYEQYF,TGTGCCAGCAGCCCAACCCCGGACGGGAGCTCCTACGAGCAGTACTTC
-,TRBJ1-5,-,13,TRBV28,CASGVFSNQPQHF,TGTGCCAGCGGGGTTTTTAGCAATCAGCCCCAGCATTTT
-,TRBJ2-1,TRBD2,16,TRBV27,CASSLPTSGRYNEQFF,TGTGCCAGCAGTTTGCCGACTAGCGGGAGATACAATGAGCAGTTCTTC
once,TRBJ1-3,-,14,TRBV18,CASSPDPRVNTIYF,TGTGCCAGCTCACCAGATCCCAGGGTAAACACCATATATTTT
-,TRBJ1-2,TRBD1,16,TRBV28,CASTLYWTGQDYGYTF,TGTGCCAGCACCCTTTACTGGACAGGGCAGGACTATGGCTACACCTTC
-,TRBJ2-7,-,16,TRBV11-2,CASSLEPLGSGYEQYF,TGTGCCAGCAGCTTAGAGCCTTTGGGGTCTGGGTACGAGCAGTACTTC
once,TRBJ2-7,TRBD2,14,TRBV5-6,CASSPGLAGYEQYF,TGTGCCAGCAGCCCTGGACTAGCGGGCTACGAGCAGTACTTC
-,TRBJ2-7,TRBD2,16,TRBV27,CASSLLLAGGSYEQYF,TGTGCCAGCAGTTTATTACTAGCGGGAGGGTCCTACGAGCAGTACTTC
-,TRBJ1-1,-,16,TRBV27,CASSLSAGAANTEAFF,TGTGCCAGCAGTTTATCAGCAGGGGCGGCGAACACTGAAGCTTTCTTT
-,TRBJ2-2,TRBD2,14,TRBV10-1,CASSEAGVTGELFF,TGCGCCAGCAGTGAGGCGGGAGTAACCGGGGAGCTGTTTTTT
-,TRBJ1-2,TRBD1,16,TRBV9,CASSAPSGTAVEGYTF,TGTGCCAGCAGCGCCCCCTCCGGGACAGCGGTGGAGGGCTACACCTTC
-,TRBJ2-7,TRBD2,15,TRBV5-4,CASSSGLVKTYEQYF,TGTGCCAGCAGCAGCGGACTAGTCAAAACCTACGAGCAGTACTTC
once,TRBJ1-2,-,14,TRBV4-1,CASSQPGRRAGYTF,TGCGCCAGCAGCCAACCGGGACGCAGGGCTGGCTACACCTTC
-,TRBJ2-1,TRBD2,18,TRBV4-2,CASSQDLPGGEGDNEQFF,TGTGCCAGCAGCCAAGATCTCCCAGGCGGGGAGGGCGACAATGAGCAGTTCTTC
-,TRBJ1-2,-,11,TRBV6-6,CASFDGPGYTF,TGTGCCAGCTTTGATGGTCCCGGCTACACCTTC
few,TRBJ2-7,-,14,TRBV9,CASSVGGGSDEQYF,TGTGCCAGCAGCGTAGGAGGGGGATCGGACGAGCAGTACTTC
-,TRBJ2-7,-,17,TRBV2,CASSELLVGSEAYEQYF,TGTGCCAGCAGTGAATTGCTGGTCGGGTCAGAAGCCTACGAGCAGTACTTC
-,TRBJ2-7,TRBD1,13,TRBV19,CASSGTASYEQYF,TGTGCCAGTAGTGGGACAGCCTCCTACGAGCAGTACTTC
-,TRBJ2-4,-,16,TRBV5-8,CASSLVGGSAKNIQYF,TGTGCCAGCAGCTTGGTAGGAGGGAGTGCCAAAAACATTCAGTACTTC
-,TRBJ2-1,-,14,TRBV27,CASSFRGMGNEQFF,TGTGCCAGCAGTTTCCGCGGGATGGGCAATGAGCAGTTCTTC